The text below deals with one T cell receptor beta chain. This specimen comes from a study of blood T cell repertoires in COVID-19. Study in general: The United States, Italy and Spain were the sources of the acute and convalescent COVID-19 samples. PBMCs, B-cell-depleted T cells, or T cells provided the cDNA or gDNA that made up the material.

This CDR3 has 15 amino acids. Looked up from germline, CDR1 is MNHEY and CDR2 is SMNVEV (reference sequence). Trimming took 6 bases from V and 2 from J; bases not matched to a gene: 5. Sequencing used immunoSEQ multiplex PCR; TCRdb keeps in-frame clones, though not all of them. The table includes roughly 240,000 clones, about 79% detected once. The receptor comes from a middle-aged man who had recovered from COVID-19. Sequenced sample: peripheral blood. The J gene is TRBJ2-1, the V gene TRBV27, with 9 bases aligning to TRBD2. The CDR3 nucleotides read TGTGCCAGCAGGGAAGGACTAGCGCCCTACAATGAGCAGTTCTTC. Protein sequence: CASREGLAPYNEQFF.